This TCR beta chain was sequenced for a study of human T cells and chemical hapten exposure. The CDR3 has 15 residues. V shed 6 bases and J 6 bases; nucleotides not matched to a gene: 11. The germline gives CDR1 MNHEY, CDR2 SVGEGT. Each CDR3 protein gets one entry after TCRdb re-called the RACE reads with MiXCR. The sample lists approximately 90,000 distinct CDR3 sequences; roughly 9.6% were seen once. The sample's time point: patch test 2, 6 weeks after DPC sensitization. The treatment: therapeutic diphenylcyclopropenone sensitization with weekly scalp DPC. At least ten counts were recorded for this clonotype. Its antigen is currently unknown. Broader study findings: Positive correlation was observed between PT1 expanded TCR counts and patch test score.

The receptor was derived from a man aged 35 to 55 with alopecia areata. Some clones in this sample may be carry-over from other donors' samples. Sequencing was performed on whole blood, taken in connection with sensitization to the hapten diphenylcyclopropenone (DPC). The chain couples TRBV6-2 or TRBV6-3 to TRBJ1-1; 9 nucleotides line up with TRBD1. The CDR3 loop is CASSAPGQGTPEAFF. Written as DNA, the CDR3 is TGTGCCAGCAGCGCGCCGGGACAGGGAACGCCTGAAGCTTTCTTT.